This T cell receptor beta chain was captured in a study of blood T cell repertoires in COVID-19. Background on the study: Samples taken during acute and convalescent COVID-19 were collected in the United States, Italy and Spain.

Generated by immunoSEQ multiplex PCR, the TCRdb table keeps only in-frame clones and is missing some. Among a few hundred thousand clones listed, about 86% were seen once. CDR3 size: 15 residues. After removal of 5 bases from V and 6 bases from J, the junction contained 10 bases not matched to a gene. CDR1 is SEHNR and CDR2 is FQNEAQ in the germline V gene (reference sequence). The chain has TRBV7-9 and TRBJ2-5; 9 bases map to TRBD1. Input material: PBMCs or T cells enriched from blood (not recorded which). The clonotype originates from a woman in her thirties or forties with acute COVID-19. CDR3 in DNA: TGTGCCAGCAGCCTCGCGGCTGGACAGGGGCAGACCCAGTACTTC. Its protein is CASSLAAGQGQTQYF. Using reference TRBV7-9 and TRBJ2-5 for the parts outside the CDR3, the full variable domain is DTGVSQNPRHKITKRGQNVTFRCDPISEHNRLYWYRQTLGQGPEFLTYFQNEAQLEKSRLLSDRFSAERPKGSFSTLEIQRTEQGDSAMYLCASSLAAGQGQTQYFGPGTRLLVL.